This is a list of T cell receptor beta chains from one sample in a study of Ad26.COV2.S vaccination and SARS-CoV-2 variants. Sequencing was performed with immunoSEQ multiplex PCR; in TCRdb, only in-frame clones are kept and a portion is missing. The repertoire holds approximately 410,000 clones, with over 75% as singletons. The source material was peripheral blood, sampled in a trial of Ad26.COV2.S vaccine versus placebo. The receptors stem from a person between 18 and 60 years old who received the Ad26.COV2.S COVID-19 vaccine or a placebo. CDR3s include the opening cysteine and the closing phenylalanine or tryptophan. A D gene is named only where the DNA matches it firmly. Clone sizes are given selectively: once, few, many, or a class where the clone is expanded.

CDR3 length: 13
D gene: NA
V gene: TRBV27
J gene: TRBJ1-5
clone size: NA
CDR3 protein: CASSSGGNQPQHF
CDR3 DNA: TGTGCCAGCAGTTCTGGGGGGAATCAGCCCCAGCATTTT

CDR3 length: 12
D gene: TRBD1
V gene: TRBV19
J gene: TRBJ2-7
clone size: NA
CDR3 protein: CATRTGGTEQYF
CDR3 DNA: TGTGCCACCAGGACAGGGGGCACCGAGCAGTACTTC

CDR3 length: 15
D gene: TRBD1
V gene: TRBV7-9
J gene: TRBJ1-6
clone size: NA
CDR3 protein: CASSQDRGGNSPLHF
CDR3 DNA: TGTGCCAGCAGCCAGGACAGGGGTGGTAATTCACCCCTCCACTTT

CDR3 length: 16
D gene: NA
V gene: TRBV28
J gene: TRBJ1-5
clone size: NA
CDR3 protein: CASSFFGGPGDQPQHF
CDR3 DNA: TGTGCCAGCAGTTTCTTTGGGGGACCTGGTGATCAGCCCCAGCATTTT

CDR3 length: 16
D gene: TRBD1
V gene: TRBV4-1
J gene: TRBJ2-7
clone size: NA
CDR3 protein: CASSQTTGTGSYEQYF
CDR3 DNA: TGCGCCAGCAGCCAAACAACCGGGACAGGCTCCTACGAGCAGTACTTC

CDR3 length: 13
D gene: NA
V gene: TRBV11-2
J gene: TRBJ1-2
clone size: NA
CDR3 protein: CASSTGLDYGYTF
CDR3 DNA: TGTGCCAGCAGCACCGGCCTGGACTATGGCTACACCTTC

CDR3 length: 13
D gene: NA
V gene: TRBV21-1
J gene: TRBJ2-5
clone size: NA
CDR3 protein: CASSKVKEETQYF
CDR3 DNA: TGTGCCAGCAGCAAAGTGAAGGAAGAGACCCAGTACTTC

CDR3 length: 14
D gene: NA
V gene: TRBV28
J gene: TRBJ2-7
clone size: NA
CDR3 protein: CASSMTMSSYEQYF
CDR3 DNA: TGTGCCAGCAGTATGACGATGAGCTCCTACGAGCAGTACTTC

CDR3 length: 16
D gene: NA
V gene: TRBV15
J gene: TRBJ2-7
clone size: NA
CDR3 protein: CATSRDKSARRYEQYF
CDR3 DNA: TGTGCCACCAGCAGAGATAAAAGTGCTAGGAGGTACGAGCAGTACTTC

CDR3 length: 11
D gene: NA
V gene: TRBV20-1
J gene: TRBJ2-5
clone size: NA
CDR3 protein: CSGRSGETQYF
CDR3 DNA: TGCAGCGGACGGAGCGGAGAGACCCAGTACTTC

CDR3 length: 14
D gene: NA
V gene: TRBV27
J gene: TRBJ1-5
clone size: NA
CDR3 protein: CASSLYGPNQPQHF
CDR3 DNA: TGTGCCAGCAGTTTATATGGGCCAAATCAGCCCCAGCATTTT

CDR3 length: 13
D gene: NA
V gene: TRBV19
J gene: TRBJ1-1
clone size: once
CDR3 protein: CASSPRVGTEAFF
CDR3 DNA: TGTGCCAGTAGTCCCAGGGTGGGCACTGAAGCTTTCTTT

CDR3 length: 13
D gene: TRBD1
V gene: TRBV7-9
J gene: TRBJ1-2
clone size: NA
CDR3 protein: CASSTTGGDGYTF
CDR3 DNA: TGTGCCAGCAGCACGACAGGGGGAGATGGCTACACCTTC

CDR3 length: 17
D gene: TRBD1
V gene: TRBV7-9
J gene: TRBJ1-4
clone size: NA
CDR3 protein: CASSSRTGDATNEKLFF
CDR3 DNA: TGTGCCAGCAGCTCGCGGACAGGGGATGCAACTAATGAAAAACTGTTTTTT

CDR3 length: 15
D gene: NA
V gene: TRBV21-1
J gene: TRBJ1-1
clone size: NA
CDR3 protein: CASRGPTGANTEAFF
CDR3 DNA: TGTGCCAGCAGGGGACCGACAGGGGCGAACACTGAAGCTTTCTTT

CDR3 length: 13
D gene: NA
V gene: TRBV11-3
J gene: TRBJ2-5
clone size: NA
CDR3 protein: CASSLELGETQYF
CDR3 DNA: TGTGCCAGCAGCTTAGAACTGGGGGAGACCCAGTACTTC

CDR3 length: 15
D gene: TRBD2
V gene: TRBV7-2
J gene: TRBJ2-2
clone size: few
CDR3 protein: CASSLALADTGELFF
CDR3 DNA: TGTGCCAGCAGCTTAGCGCTAGCGGACACCGGGGAGCTGTTTTTT

CDR3 length: 15
D gene: TRBD1
V gene: TRBV5-4
J gene: TRBJ2-7
clone size: NA
CDR3 protein: CASRPRTGETYEQYF
CDR3 DNA: TGTGCCAGCAGACCCCGGACAGGGGAGACCTACGAGCAGTACTTC

CDR3 length: 13
D gene: TRBD1
V gene: TRBV3-1/TRBV3-2
J gene: TRBJ1-4
clone size: once
CDR3 protein: CASRDRGNEKLFF
CDR3 DNA: TGTGCCAGCAGAGACAGGGGAAATGAAAAACTGTTTTTT

CDR3 length: 16
D gene: TRBD2
V gene: TRBV11-2
J gene: TRBJ2-2
clone size: once
CDR3 protein: CASSFLRGGNTGELFF
CDR3 DNA: TGTGCCAGCAGCTTTTTGCGGGGGGGGAACACCGGGGAGCTGTTTTTT

CDR3 length: 15
D gene: NA
V gene: TRBV9
J gene: TRBJ1-5
clone size: NA
CDR3 protein: CASSPTGGHNQPQHF
CDR3 DNA: TGTGCCAGCAGCCCCACGGGAGGCCACAATCAGCCCCAGCATTTT

CDR3 length: 12
D gene: TRBD1
V gene: TRBV5-4
J gene: TRBJ2-3
clone size: NA
CDR3 protein: CASSSLDRVPYF
CDR3 DNA: TGTGCCAGCAGCTCGCTGGACAGGGTTCCGTATTTT

CDR3 length: 16
D gene: NA
V gene: TRBV6-2/TRBV6-3
J gene: TRBJ2-5
clone size: once
CDR3 protein: CASSYPRGRSVETQYF
CDR3 DNA: TGTGCCAGCAGTTACCCCCGAGGCAGGTCGGTGGAGACCCAGTACTTC

CDR3 length: 14
D gene: NA
V gene: TRBV28
J gene: TRBJ2-2
clone size: NA
CDR3 protein: CASSFRANTGELFF
CDR3 DNA: TGTGCCAGCAGTTTCCGGGCCAACACCGGGGAGCTGTTTTTT

CDR3 length: 18
D gene: NA
V gene: TRBV27
J gene: TRBJ2-6
clone size: NA
CDR3 protein: CASSFEGGQETGANVLTF
CDR3 DNA: TGTGCCAGCAGTTTCGAAGGGGGTCAGGAGACTGGGGCCAACGTCCTGACTTTC

CDR3 length: 16
D gene: NA
V gene: TRBV28
J gene: TRBJ1-3
clone size: NA
CDR3 protein: CASRTRETYSGNTIYF
CDR3 DNA: TGTGCCAGCAGGACCAGGGAGACCTACTCTGGAAACACCATATATTTT

CDR3 length: 13
D gene: NA
V gene: TRBV27
J gene: TRBJ2-7
clone size: few
CDR3 protein: CASHPQGFYEQYF
CDR3 DNA: TGTGCCAGTCACCCGCAGGGGTTCTACGAGCAGTACTTC

CDR3 length: 14
D gene: NA
V gene: TRBV6-5
J gene: TRBJ1-6
clone size: NA
CDR3 protein: CASSTGTDNSPLHF
CDR3 DNA: TGTGCCAGCAGTACAGGGACGGATAATTCACCCCTCCACTTT

CDR3 length: 15
D gene: NA
V gene: TRBV5-8
J gene: TRBJ2-7
clone size: NA
CDR3 protein: CASSLAQVSPYEQYF
CDR3 DNA: TGTGCCAGCAGCTTGGCTCAGGTGTCCCCCTACGAGCAGTACTTC

CDR3 length: 14
D gene: NA
V gene: TRBV6-2/TRBV6-3
J gene: TRBJ2-1
clone size: NA
CDR3 protein: CASSYSGWSDEQFF
CDR3 DNA: TGTGCCAGCAGTTACTCGGGCTGGTCGGATGAGCAGTTCTTC

CDR3 length: 12
D gene: NA
V gene: TRBV19
J gene: TRBJ1-6
clone size: few
CDR3 protein: CASRSHQPPLHF
CDR3 DNA: TGTGCCAGTAGATCTCACCAGCCACCCCTCCACTTT